A single sample gave rise to the 25 T cell receptor beta chains below, sequenced in a study of T-cell reconstitution after alpha-beta-depleted transplantation in children. TCRbeta library preparation incorporated unique molecular identifiers. TCRdb analysed the PCR reads with MiXCR anew, one entry per CDR3 protein. The sample has about 830,000 distinct CDR3 sequences, around 15% seen once; the top ten hold approximately 5%. The sample was PBMCs, mostly from graft donor cells, taken 360 days after TCRalphabeta/CD19-depleted stem cell transplant. The receptors were gathered from a male patient aged 10 to 17 who had a stem cell transplant for acute lymphoblastic leukemia, so the T cells may come from the graft donor.

The chain carries TRBV9 and TRBJ1-5; no definite D call. This CDR3 has 14 amino acids. Deletions cut 3 bases from V and 11 bases from J, with 18 bases between. CDR1 is SGDLS and CDR2 is YYNGEE in the germline V gene. The CDR3 sequence: CASSATGQRESQHF. The DNA for the CDR3 is TGTGCCAGCAGCGCAACTGGGCAGCGGGAATCCCAGCATTTT. The variable domain in full, completed from reference TRBV9 and TRBJ1-5, reads DSGVTQTPKHLITATGQRVTLRCSPRSGDLSVYWYQQSLDQGLQFLIQYYNGEERAKGNILERFSAQQFPDLHSELNLSSLELGDSALYFCASSATGQRESQHFGDGTRLSIL.

Only a few counts were recorded for this clonotype. CDR3: CASSLGLAQNEQFF. The CDR3 nucleotides read TGTGCCAGCAGCTTGGGACTAGCGCAGAATGAGCAGTTCTTC. This sequence joins TRBV5-5 and TRBJ2-1; 8 nucleotides line up with TRBD2. CDR3 size: 14 residues. V was pared by 0 bases and J by 7 bases, with 3 bases of the junction left unmatched. Germline V gene data show CDR1 as SGHKS and CDR2 as YYEKEE (reference sequence).

This clonotype was counted a few times. This chain connects TRBV2 to TRBJ2-1, with D perhaps TRBD2 (6 bases). V shed 6 bases and J shed 9 bases, with 18 bases lying between them. The germline CDR1 and CDR2 sequences are SNHLY and FYNNEI. The CDR3 is 14 residues long. The CDR3 bases are TGTGCCAGCAGATCGGGACTCCCATGGGGTGAGCAGTTCTTC. Translation: CASRSGLPWGEQFF. Filled out from reference TRBV2 and TRBJ2-1, the complete variable domain reads EPEVTQTPSHQVTQMGQEVILRCVPISNHLYFYWYRQILGQKVEFLVSFYNNEISEKSEIFDDQFSVERPDGSNFTLKIRSTKLEDSAMYFCASRSGLPWGEQFFGPGTRLTVL.

In this sample, this clonotype turned up a few times. The V call is TRBV9, the J call TRBJ2-7; either TRBD1 or TRBD2 may supply D (5 bases each). From germline, CDR1 is SGDLS and CDR2 YYNGEE. This CDR3 region has 15 residues. V was cut by 2 bases and J by 0 bases, with 12 bases left in between. The CDR3 nucleotides are TGTGCCAGCAGCGTTGGGGGAGAGAGCTCCTACGAGCAGTACTTC. Its translation: CASSVGGESSYEQYF.

This clonotype was recorded at least ten times. The chain carries TRBV7-8 and TRBJ2-1; 7 nucleotides line up with TRBD2. CDR3 length: 17 residues. The trim removed 5 bases at V and 4 bases at J, leaving 14 bases unmatched. Per germline, CDR1 SGHVS and CDR2 FQNEAQ. The CDR3 is CASSPFRAGVRYNEQFF. For the CDR3, the DNA is TGTGCCAGCAGCCCTTTCAGGGCGGGAGTTCGGTACAATGAGCAGTTCTTC. Based on the CDR3 plus reference TRBV7-8 and TRBJ2-1, the full variable domain is GAGVSQSPRYKVAKRGQDVALRCDPISGHVSLFWYQQALGQGPEFLTYFQNEAQLDKSGLPSDRFFAERPEGSVSTLKIQRTQQEDSAVYLCASSPFRAGVRYNEQFFGPGTRLTVL.

This clonotype was picked up a small number of times. The chain combines TRBV20-1 with TRBJ2-3; D is ambiguous. The CDR3 length is 15 residues. CDR1 is DFQATT and CDR2 is SNEGSKA in the germline V gene (reference sequence). Trimming stripped 1 base from V and 0 bases from J, with 11 bases between. The CDR3 loop reads CSARAGFPSTDTQYF. DNA of the CDR3: TGCAGTGCTAGAGCGGGCTTCCCTAGCACAGATACGCAGTATTTT.

Note on this clonotype: One junction end disagrees with the germline gene, perhaps due to a read error. The chain couples TRBV4-1 to TRBJ2-7; TRBD2 agrees at 10 bases. This CDR3 spans 16 amino acids. Germline assignment: CDR1 MGHRA and CDR2 YSYEKL. CDR3 sequence reads: CASSPVAGGYEYGQYF. DNA of the CDR3: TGCGCCAGCAGCCCCGTAGCGGGAGGATATGAATACGGGCAGTACTTC.

This clonotype was detected a few times. The V call is TRBV27, the J call TRBJ2-1; D might be TRBD1 or TRBD2, each matching 5 bases. Germline V gene sequence: CDR1 MNHEY, CDR2 SMNVEV (reference sequence). This CDR3 region has 13 residues. The V end lost 3 bases, the J end lost 8 bases, and 11 bases lay between the germline ends. DNA of the CDR3: TGTGCCAGCAGTTTGTCAGGGACGCATGAGCAGTTCTTC. This gives the protein CASSLSGTHEQFF.

This clonotype was seen more than once but under ten times. This chain joins TRBV20-1 and TRBJ2-2; 13 bases align to TRBD2. V shed 4 bases and J 6 bases; nucleotides not matched to a gene: 5. CDR1 and CDR2 (germline): DFQATT, SNEGSKA (reference sequence). This CDR3 has 15 residues. The CDR3 sequence is CSAKGLAGFPGELFF. Written as DNA, the CDR3 is TGCAGTGCTAAGGGACTAGCGGGATTCCCCGGGGAGCTGTTTTTT.

The chain is built from TRBV28 and TRBJ2-7; D perhaps matches TRBD2 (5 bases). V lost 6 bases, J lost 5 bases, and 17 bases lay in between. This CDR3 region has 14 residues. Germline V gene data show CDR1 as MDHEN and CDR2 as SYDVKM. This CDR3 is CASSLYSGVNEQYF. For the CDR3, the DNA is TGTGCCAGCAGCCTTTACAGCGGTGTTAACGAGCAGTACTTC.

This clonotype was picked up a small number of times. This chain connects TRBV9 to TRBJ2-2; D is tentatively TRBD1 or TRBD2 (5 bases each). V lost 1 base, J lost 3 bases, and 22 bases lay in between. Germline-derived CDR1 and CDR2 are SGDLS and YYNGEE. CDR3 length: 19 residues. The CDR3 spells CASSVRLLTGRRDTGELFF. In DNA form, the CDR3 reads TGTGCCAGCAGCGTAAGGCTCCTTACGGGGCGCCGGGACACCGGGGAGCTGTTTTTT.

The V and J genes are TRBV5-1 and TRBJ2-3; a possible D gene is TRBD2 (6 bases). Germline-derived CDR1 and CDR2 are SGHRS and YFSETQ. The CDR3 extends over 15 amino acids. The V end lost 0 bases, the J end lost 2 bases, and 10 bases lay between the germline ends. The CDR3 is CASSLDGDFTDTQYF. DNA for the CDR3: TGCGCCAGCAGCTTGGACGGGGACTTCACAGATACGCAGTATTTT. The full variable domain, with the rest looked up from reference TRBV5-1 and TRBJ2-3, is KAGVTQTPRYLIKTRGQQVTLSCSPISGHRSVSWYQQTPGQGLQFLFEYFSETQRNKGNFPGRFSGRQFSNSRSEMNVSTLELGDSALYLCASSLDGDFTDTQYFGPGTRLTVL.

This clonotype was picked up a small number of times. The rearrangement uses TRBV27 and TRBJ2-1, with unresolved D. V lost 0 bases and J 0 bases, leaving 9 bases between the germline ends. The germline gives CDR1 MNHEY, CDR2 SMNVEV (reference sequence). The CDR3 runs 16 residues. Here the CDR3 DNA reads TGTGCCAGCAGTTTATCAGCGCCTAACTCCTACAATGAGCAGTTCTTC. Amino acid sequence: CASSLSAPNSYNEQFF.

The chain joins TRBV15 to TRBJ2-1, with D perhaps TRBD2 (6 bases). Germline CDR1 is LNHNV and CDR2 is YYDKDF (reference sequence). This CDR3 is 14 amino acids long. V lost 5 bases and J lost 9, with 17 bases in between. The CDR3 protein is CATSLGGSLGEQFF. The CDR3 bases are TGTGCCACCAGCCTCGGAGGGAGTCTAGGTGAGCAGTTCTTC.

The chain has TRBV28 and TRBJ2-4; TRBD1 agrees at 9 bases. CDR3 length: 15 residues. Trimming at V came to 5 bases and at J to 4 bases, leaving 6 bases not matched to a gene. Germline values: CDR1 MDHEN, CDR2 SYDVKM. The CDR3 DNA is TGTGCCAGCAGTCATCCCGGGACAGGGAAAAACATTCAGTACTTC. It codes for CASSHPGTGKNIQYF.

This rearrangement joins TRBV25-1 to TRBJ2-6; maybe TRBD2 (5 bases). The length of the CDR3 is 16 residues. The germline CDR1 and CDR2 sequences are MGHDK and SYGVNS. V was pared by 8 bases and J by 1 base, with 15 bases between. The CDR3 DNA follows: TGTGCCAGCCTCCCCAGTCCGGGATCTGGGGCCAACGTCCTGACTTTC. Its protein is CASLPSPGSGANVLTF.

This chain joins TRBV11-2 and TRBJ2-2, with 15 positions matching TRBD2. V gave up 5 bases and J gave up 5 bases; unmatched junction bases: 3. Germline V gene sequence: CDR1 SGHAT, CDR2 FQNNGV. The CDR3 contains 16 residues. The CDR3 loop is CASSKGLAGGTGELFF. In DNA form, the CDR3 reads TGTGCCAGCAGCAAAGGACTAGCGGGAGGGACCGGGGAGCTGTTTTTT.

This chain links TRBV6-1 with TRBJ2-7; 8 bases are a match to TRBD2. The germline CDR1 and CDR2 sequences are MNHNS and SASEGT. This CDR3 has 16 amino acids. V lost 7 bases to trimming and J lost 1 base; unmatched junction nucleotides: 12. CDR3 bases: TGTGCCAGCACCTTACCCCACACTAGCGGTTCCTACGAGCAGTACTTC. This codes for CASTLPHTSGSYEQYF.

This clonotype has a count of ten or more. The chain recombines TRBV20-1 with TRBJ2-7; D might be TRBD1 (5 bases). V was pared by 7 bases and J by 2 bases, with 18 bases between. The germline gives CDR1 DFQATT, CDR2 SNEGSKA (reference sequence). This CDR3 is 14 amino acids long. CDR3 bases: TGCAGTGGTACCAGGGATCTCCTAACCTACGAGCAGTACTTC. Its translation is CSGTRDLLTYEQYF.

The chain is built from TRBV19 and TRBJ1-2; the D gene is possibly TRBD1 (6 bases). V was shortened by 5 bases and J by 6 bases, with 16 bases between the two germline ends. This CDR3 comprises 14 residues. Per germline, CDR1 LNHDA and CDR2 SQIVND (reference sequence). CDR3 nucleotide sequence: TGTGCCAGTAGTCTCCCGAGGGGGGGCAATGGCTACACCTTC. Its protein product is CASSLPRGGNGYTF.

This clonotype was seen a handful of times. The V call is TRBV12-3 or TRBV12-4, the J call TRBJ2-2; D remains ambiguous. V lost 3 bases, J lost 0 bases, and 11 bases lay in between. The CDR3 covers 16 residues. CDR3 nucleotides: TGTGCCAGCAGTTTTTATTCATCTTCGAACACCGGGGAGCTGTTTTTT. Amino acid sequence: CASSFYSSSNTGELFF.

There are a few counts of this clonotype. The chain uses TRBV5-1 and TRBJ2-1; tentatively, D is TRBD2 (6 bases). The length of the CDR3 is 13 residues. Trimming shortened V by 0 bases and J by 8 bases, and 9 bases separated the two germline ends. The germline gives CDR1 SGHRS, CDR2 YFSETQ. The CDR3 sequence: CASSLVSGDEQFF. The CDR3 DNA sequence: TGCGCCAGCAGCTTGGTTAGCGGCGATGAGCAGTTCTTC.

This clonotype has just a few counts. The J gene is TRBJ2-5, the V gene TRBV29-1, with D perhaps TRBD1 (7 bases). V dropped 5 bases and J dropped 5 bases, with 18 bases sitting between them. Per germline, CDR1 SQVTM and CDR2 ANQGSEA. The CDR3 has 14 amino acids. CDR3 region: CSVSGGPSVETQYF. The DNA for the CDR3 is TGCAGCGTTTCAGGGGGACCTAGCGTGGAGACCCAGTACTTC.

In its sample, this clonotype was seen a few times. The chain recombines TRBV4-1 with TRBJ2-4, with unresolved D. The CDR3 length is 16 residues. From germline, CDR1 is MGHRA and CDR2 YSYEKL. V lost 0 bases to trimming and J lost 1 base, with 10 bases between them. Here the CDR3 DNA reads TGCGCCAGCAGCCAAGATCGGGTCGGGGCCAAAAACATTCAGTACTTC. Its protein is CASSQDRVGAKNIQYF.

This clonotype was seen only a few times. The chain uses TRBV20-1 and TRBJ2-2; the D gene is possibly TRBD2 (5 bases). V lost 0 bases and J lost 4, with 15 bases in between. The germline V gene has CDR1 DFQATT and CDR2 SNEGSKA (reference sequence). This CDR3 has 16 amino acids. The CDR3 sequence: CSARDPWTSFTGELFF. The CDR3, as DNA: TGCAGTGCTAGAGATCCCTGGACTTCTTTCACCGGGGAGCTGTTTTTT.